The T cell receptor beta chain described here comes from a study of blood T cell repertoires in COVID-19. Overall study context: Collection of acute and convalescent COVID-19 samples took place in the United States, Italy and Spain.

Assay used: immunoSEQ multiplex PCR; TCRdb lists only in-frame clones, some missing. The data show 60,000 to 80,000 clones, around 84% seen once. Trimming removed 5 bases from V and 4 bases from J, with 12 bases in between. The CDR3 runs to 13 residues. Germline V gives CDR1 MNHEY, CDR2 SMNVEV (reference sequence). The receptor's source is a man in his 70s with acute or convalescent COVID-19. This rearrangement joins TRBV27 to TRBJ2-7, with TRBD1 as a possible D gene (5 bases). The sample comprised peripheral blood. CDR3: CASSGRQSYEQYF. The CDR3 DNA reads as TGTGCCAGCAGTGGACGACAGTCTTACGAGCAGTACTTC.